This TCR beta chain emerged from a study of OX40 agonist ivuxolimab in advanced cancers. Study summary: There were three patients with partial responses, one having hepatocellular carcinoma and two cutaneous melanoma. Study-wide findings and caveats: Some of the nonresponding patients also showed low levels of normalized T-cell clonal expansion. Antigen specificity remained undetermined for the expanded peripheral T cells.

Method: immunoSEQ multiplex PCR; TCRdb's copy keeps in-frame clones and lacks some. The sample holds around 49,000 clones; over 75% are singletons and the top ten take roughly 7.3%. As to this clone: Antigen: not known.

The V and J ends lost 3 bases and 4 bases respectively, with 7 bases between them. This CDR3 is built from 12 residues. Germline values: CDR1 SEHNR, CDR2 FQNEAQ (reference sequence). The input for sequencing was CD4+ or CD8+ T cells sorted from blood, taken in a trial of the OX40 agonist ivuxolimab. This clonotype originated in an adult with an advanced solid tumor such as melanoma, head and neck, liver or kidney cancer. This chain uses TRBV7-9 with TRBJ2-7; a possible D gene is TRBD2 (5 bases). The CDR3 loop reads CASSLEAYEQYF. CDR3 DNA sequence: TGTGCCAGCAGCTTGGAGGCATACGAGCAGTACTTC.